Each of the 8 T cell receptor beta chains below was sequenced from the same sample in a study of blood T cell repertoires in COVID-19. Data came from immunoSEQ multiplex PCR; TCRdb stores just in-frame clones and leaves some out. Among about 210,000 clones listed, just over 85% were seen once. Sequencing was done on a sample of PBMCs or T cells enriched from blood (not recorded which). All receptors derive from a woman in her 40s with acute COVID-19.

The rearrangement links TRBV9 to TRBJ2-1; 11 nucleotides match TRBD2. The CDR3 covers 15 residues. Germline V lookup: CDR1 SGDLS, CDR2 YYNGEE. The trim removed 2 bases at V and 4 bases at J, leaving 2 bases unmatched. The CDR3 coding sequence is TGTGCCAGCAGCGTGTTAGCGGGAGGGTACAATGAGCAGTTCTTC. It is translated as CASSVLAGGYNEQFF. Looking up the rest from reference TRBV9 and TRBJ2-1 gives the full variable domain: DSGVTQTPKHLITATGQRVTLRCSPRSGDLSVYWYQQSLDQGLQFLIQYYNGEERAKGNILERFSAQQFPDLHSELNLSSLELGDSALYFCASSVLAGGYNEQFFGPGTRLTVL.

This chain uses TRBV7-2 with TRBJ1-5; 9 bases are a match to TRBD1. CDR1 is SGHTA, CDR2 FQGNSA, per germline. Trimming removed 5 bases from V and 6 bases from J; junction bases left unmatched: 8. The CDR3 loop spans 15 amino acids. The CDR3 coding sequence is TGTGCCAGCAGCCTCGGGACAGGGTTGGGTCAGCCCCAGCATTTT. It translates to CASSLGTGLGQPQHF.

This chain uses TRBV5-1 with TRBJ2-3, with D maybe TRBD1 (6 bases). The CDR3 spans 20 residues. With 4 bases removed from V and 4 bases from J, the gap between germline ends came to 31 bases. Germline V gene data show CDR1 as SGHRS and CDR2 as YFSETQ. The CDR3 nucleotides are TGCGCCAGCAGCCGACCCCGGGTTGGGGACACACGTAACTCGGCAGATACGCAGTATTTT. It translates to CASSRPRVGDTRNSADTQYF.

CDR3 region: CASSLDGRQRPPQETQYF. CDR3 sequence (DNA): TGTGCCAGCAGCTTGGATGGCCGACAGCGCCCACCCCAAGAGACCCAGTACTTC. The chain has TRBV27 and TRBJ2-5; D is possibly TRBD1 (5 bases). V lost 6 bases and J lost 1, with 24 bases in between. CDR1 MNHEY and CDR2 SMNVEV come from the germline V gene (reference sequence). This CDR3 spans 18 amino acids.

CDR3 protein: CASSPGQYSGNTIYF. The CDR3 nucleotides are TGTGCCAGCAGCCCAGGACAGTACTCTGGAAACACCATATATTTT. The chain carries TRBV7-2 and TRBJ1-3; D is possibly TRBD1 (6 bases). Trimming took 5 bases from V and 0 from J, leaving 11 bases between them. This CDR3 spans 15 amino acids. Germline CDR1 reads SGHTA; CDR2 reads FQGNSA.

The CDR3 nucleotides are TGTGCCAGCAGCATGGCCAATGAGCAGTTCTTC. This sequence encodes CASSMANEQFF. The chain is built from TRBV21-1 and TRBJ2-1; TRBD1 reflects the table's D call only, with no check against the DNA. TRBV21-1 is labeled a pseudogene. This CDR3 is built from 11 residues.

The chain has TRBV7-2 and TRBJ1-6; 7 bases agree with TRBD1. The CDR3 contains 15 residues. Germline V lookup: CDR1 SGHTA, CDR2 FQGNSA. V lost 6 bases to trimming and J lost 7 bases; unmatched junction nucleotides: 9. This CDR3 reads CASRLQGMGNSPLHF. CDR3 DNA sequence: TGTGCCAGCAGGCTACAGGGGATGGGGAATTCACCCCTCCACTTT.

Only one count was recorded for this clone. The genes are TRBV7-9 and TRBJ1-3, with a weak D call TRBD1 (6 bases). Trimming cost V 6 bases and J 4 bases, with 19 bases left between them. Germline loops: CDR1 SEHNR, CDR2 FQNEAQ (reference sequence). This CDR3 spans 16 amino acids. CDR3 region: CASSFLRQGTGNTIYF. In DNA form, the CDR3 reads TGTGCCAGCAGTTTTCTGAGGCAGGGGACGGGAAACACCATATATTTT.